This is a list of T cell receptor beta chains from one sample in a study of tumor-infiltrating lymphocytes in primary liver carcinoma. TCRdb ran MiXCR on the multiplex PCR reads and lists one entry per CDR3 protein. Of approximately 190,000 distinct CDR3 sequences in the sample, around four fifths are singletons; the top ten hold 15% to 20%. Material: tumor tissue from primary liver carcinoma. The source is a man between 35 and 55 years old with primary liver carcinoma and hepatitis B virus infection. The CDR3 runs from the conserved cysteine through the conserved F or W. D genes are given only for firm matches. The size field is filled for only some rows; it gives once, few, many or a size class.

V gene	CDR3 length	D gene	clone size	J gene	CDR3 protein	CDR3 DNA
TRBV29-1	18	TRBD2	.	TRBJ2-6	CGLGGTSGSLSGANVLTF	TGCGGCCTTGGAGGGACTAGCGGGAGCCTCTCTGGGGCCAACGTCCTGACTTTC
TRBV6-6	14	.	.	TRBJ1-2	CASSSDVTGYGYTF	TGTGCCAGCAGTTCCGACGTGACAGGCTATGGCTACACCTTC
TRBV6-1	14	.	.	TRBJ2-1	CVSILGNINNGQFF	TGTGTCAGCATCCTGGGGAACATTAATAATGGGCAGTTCTTC
TRBV5-4	19	TRBD2	.	TRBJ2-2	CASSDPRLAGFANTGELLF	TGTGCCAGCAGTGATCCGCGACTAGCGGGTTTCGCGAATACCGGGGAGCTGTTGTTT
TRBV29-1	14	TRBD1	.	TRBJ2-3	CSGGQGGVRDTQYF	TGCAGCGGGGGACAGGGGGGGGTCAGAGATACGCAGTATTTT
TRBV12-3/TRBV12-4	15	TRBD2	many	TRBJ2-1	CASSAGLAGYNEQFF	TGTGCCAGCAGTGCGGGACTAGCGGGCTACAATGAGCAGTTCTTC
TRBV5-4	17	.	.	TRBJ2-3	CASMNRAAGTSTDTQYF	TGTGCCAGCATGAACAGAGCCGCCGGAACTAGCACAGATACGCAGTATTTT
TRBV11-2	13	TRBD1	.	TRBJ2-1	CAGSFTGVNKQFF	TGTGCCGGCAGCTTCACAGGGGTCAATAAGCAGTTCTTT
TRBV5-6	14	TRBD2	.	TRBJ2-1	CASSGVGADNEQFF	TGTGCCAGTAGCGGGGTAGGAGCGGACAATGAGCAGTTCTTC
TRBV29-1	16	TRBD2	.	TRBJ2-2	CSVAGLAAANTGKLFF	TGCAGTGTTGCGGGACTAGCGGCAGCGAACACCGGGAAGCTTTTTTTT
TRBV5-6	14	.	.	TRBJ2-7	CASSGVVGVFEQYF	TGTGCCAGCAGCGGCGTAGTGGGAGTTTTCGAGCAGTACTTC
TRBV11-2	13	TRBD1	.	TRBJ1-2	CANSLDRGYNYTF	TGTGCCAACAGCTTGGACAGGGGCTATAACTACACCTTC
TRBV12-3/TRBV12-4	12	.	many	TRBJ2-1	CASTGPWLEQFF	TGTGCCAGCACCGGTCCCTGGCTTGAGCAGTTCTTC
TRBV4-1	17	.	.	TRBJ2-2	CASSPQREVLNTGELFF	TGCGCCAGCAGCCCCCAAAGAGAGGTCCTAAACACCGGGGAGCTGTTTTTT
TRBV4-1	14	.	.	TRBJ2-5	CASNQREGQETQYF	TGCGCCAGCAACCAAAGGGAAGGTCAAGAGACACAGTACTTC
TRBV4-3	14	.	once	TRBJ2-5	CASSQEEYLNTQYF	TGCGCCAGCAGCCAAGAGGAGTACTTGAATACCCAGTACTTC
TRBV29-1	11	.	.	TRBJ2-3	CIRTQGSTQYF	TGCATCAGAACCCAGGGGTCCACGCAGTATTTT
TRBV10-3	15	.	.	TRBJ2-7	CAISPRGGNSYEQYF	TGTGCCATCAGTCCTCGGGGCGGGAACTCCTACGAGCAGTACTTC
TRBV29-1	14	.	.	TRBJ2-5	CSFKIASFQETQYF	TGCAGCTTTAAGATTGCATCCTTTCAAGAGACCCAGTACTTC
TRBV29-1	15	TRBD2	.	TRBJ2-1	CSLKLAGGFYNEQFF	TGCAGCCTTAAACTAGCGGGAGGGTTCTACAATGAGCAGTTCTTC
TRBV11-3	13	TRBD1	.	TRBJ2-7	CASSMGQSHEQHF	TGTGCCAGCAGCATGGGACAGTCCCACGAGCAACATTTC
TRBV28	14	.	.	TRBJ2-7	CASSLIHVSYEQYF	TGTGCCAGCAGTTTAATACATGTATCCTACGAGCAGTACTTC